The 17 T cell receptor beta chains below all came from one sample that was sequenced in a study of T-cell memory formation after mild COVID-19. TCRdb itself ran the 5' RACE reads through MiXCR, one entry per CDR3 protein. The table shows 92,000 or so distinct CDR3 sequences, with 10% to 15% occurring only once. The sample taken for sequencing was PBMCs or a T cell subset sorted from them (not recorded which). Source of these receptors: an adult woman who had mild COVID-19 (a few samples of this study predate the infection). Cell type and time point are not known.

The chain combines TRBV24-1 with TRBJ2-1, with D uncertain. The CDR3 has 13 residues. Germline values: CDR1 KGHDR, CDR2 SFDVKD. The germline V and J ends were trimmed by 1 base and 5 bases, with 5 bases remaining between them. The CDR3 sequence: CATSDLTHNEQFF. In DNA form, the CDR3 reads TGTGCCACCAGTGATTTAACACACAATGAGCAGTTCTTC.

The chain uses TRBV9 and TRBJ2-1; 7 bases are shared with TRBD2. This CDR3 is built from 12 residues. J lost 9 bases, V lost 3 bases, and 3 bases had no gene match. The V gene's germline CDR1 is SGDLS and CDR2 YYNGEE. The CDR3 DNA reads TGTGCCAGCAGCGGGGGGGGTGCTGAGCAGTTCTTC. Translating it yields CASSGGGAEQFF.

The genes are TRBV6-6 and TRBJ2-7; the D is unclear. Germline CDR1 MNHNY, CDR2 SVGAGI (reference sequence). The length of the CDR3 is 12 residues. V gave up 8 bases and J gave up 4 bases, with 12 bases separating them. The CDR3 spells CASLTPWYEQYF. As DNA, the CDR3 is TGTGCCAGCCTTACCCCTTGGTACGAGCAGTACTTC.

This clonotype was detected a few times. The V and J genes are TRBV5-1 and TRBJ2-1; D gene unclear. The CDR3 has 14 residues. Germline lookup yields CDR1 SGHRS and CDR2 YFSETQ. The V and J ends lost 5 bases and 10 bases respectively, with 19 bases between them. Written as DNA, the CDR3 is TGCGCCAGCAGTACTGCCTGGGCAGACGTGGAGCAGTTCTTC. Translated: CASSTAWADVEQFF.

The CDR3 is CASTSKEGTSTGELFF. The CDR3, as DNA: TGTGCCAGCACCTCTAAGGAAGGCACGAGCACCGGGGAGCTGTTTTTT. The chain links TRBV12-3 or TRBV12-4 to TRBJ2-2; D is unclear. The CDR3 covers 16 residues. Trimming took off 7 bases at V and 4 bases at J, with 19 bases between the two ends.

The sample holds a few counts of this clonotype. The CDR3, as DNA: TGTGCCAGCAGTGAAACCGAATCAACTAATGAAAAACTGTTTTTT. As protein: CASSETESTNEKLFF. The chain uses TRBV2 and TRBJ1-4; D remains unclear. CDR1 is SNHLY, CDR2 FYNNEI, per germline. The V end was cut by 2 bases, the J end by 0 bases, with 7 bases between. This CDR3 has 15 residues.

This clonotype was detected ten times or more. V gene TRBV14 combines with J gene TRBJ2-4; D gene uncertain. The CDR3 is made up of 12 amino acids. V shed 4 bases and J shed 12 bases, with 13 bases lying between them. Germline V gene lookup returns CDR1 SGHDN and CDR2 FVKESK. The CDR3 sequence is CASSPDNSRQYF. CDR3 DNA: TGTGCCAGCAGCCCCGACAACAGTCGTCAGTACTTC.

This clonotype showed up just a few times. V is TRBV4-2 and J is TRBJ2-1; the match to TRBD1 covers 7 bases. V dropped 0 bases and J dropped 4; count of bases not matched to a gene: 6. The CDR3 length is 16 residues. Germline CDR1 and CDR2: LGHNA and YNFKEQ. As DNA, the CDR3 is TGTGCCAGCAGCCAAGATGACGGACAGGATTACAATGAGCAGTTCTTC. Translating it yields CASSQDDGQDYNEQFF.

This clonotype was found a few times. The rearrangement joins TRBV12-3 or TRBV12-4 to TRBJ2-5; D may be TRBD1 or TRBD2 (6 bases each). The CDR3 is made up of 15 amino acids. The V and J ends lost 6 bases and 5 bases respectively, with 19 bases between them. CDR3 coding DNA: TGTGCCAGCAGCCCTCCAACGGGGGCAGTGGAGACCCAGTACTTC. This sequence encodes CASSPPTGAVETQYF.

The chain uses TRBV12-3 or TRBV12-4 and TRBJ2-1; D gene uncertain. The CDR3 extends over 14 amino acids. V lost 8 bases and J lost 4, with 15 bases in between. Here the CDR3 reads CASLPGRMYNEQFF. CDR3 DNA sequence: TGTGCCAGCCTCCCCGGTCGGATGTACAATGAGCAGTTCTTC.

The CDR3 sequence is CASSVAGTVYGYTF. As DNA, the CDR3 is TGTGCCAGCAGCGTAGCTGGGACAGTCTATGGCTACACCTTC. This chain joins TRBV9 and TRBJ1-2, with 7 bases lining up with TRBD1. The CDR3 covers 14 residues. The V gene end was trimmed by 0 bases and the J gene end by 4 bases; junction bases not matched to a gene: 3. CDR1 and CDR2 (germline): SGDLS, YYNGEE.

This clonotype was detected a few times. This chain connects TRBV7-3 to TRBJ2-3, with TRBD1 as a possible D gene (7 bases). This CDR3 has 14 amino acids. CDR1 and CDR2 (germline): SGHTA, FQGTGA. Deletions cut 4 bases from V and 1 base from J, with 9 bases between. CDR3 protein: CASSSRGGTDTQYF. The CDR3 DNA is TGTGCCAGCAGCTCCAGGGGGGGCACAGATACGCAGTATTTT. Using reference TRBV7-3 and TRBJ2-3 for the parts outside the CDR3, the full variable domain is GAGVSQTPSNKVTEKGKYVELRCDPISGHTALYWYRQSLGQGPEFLIYFQGTGAADDSGLPNDRFFAVRPEGSVSTLKIQRTERGDSAVYLCASSSRGGTDTQYFGPGTRLTVL.

The chain couples TRBV4-1 to TRBJ2-2; 10 nucleotides align to TRBD2. The CDR3 sequence is 16 residues long. V dropped 4 bases and J dropped 4; count of bases not matched to a gene: 6. Looked up from germline, CDR1 is MGHRA and CDR2 is YSYEKL. CDR3 coding DNA: TGCGCCAGCAGCCCCTCCATAGCGGGGGGCACCGGGGAGCTGTTTTTT. It encodes CASSPSIAGGTGELFF.

The gene calls are TRBV20-1 and TRBJ2-7; weak D call: TRBD2 (6 bases). V lost 3 bases, J lost 3 bases, and 12 bases lay in between. This CDR3 has 13 residues. Germline CDR1 is DFQATT and CDR2 is SNEGSKA (reference sequence). CDR3 sequence (DNA): TGCAGTGCTAGGGGGGGTATTCACTACGAGCAGTACTTC. It yields the protein CSARGGIHYEQYF.

The chain links TRBV5-6 to TRBJ1-6; D gene uncertain. This CDR3 has 14 amino acids. Looked up from germline, CDR1 is SGHDT and CDR2 is YYEEEE. Trimming pared 2 bases from V and 7 bases from J, leaving 10 bases between. The CDR3 loop is CASSFGVGNSPLHF. In DNA form, the CDR3 reads TGTGCCAGCAGCTTCGGGGTGGGGAATTCACCCCTCCACTTT.

DNA of the CDR3: TGTGCCAGCAGCTTAAGGGACAGGGTAACAGATACGCAGTATTTT. Its protein product is CASSLRDRVTDTQYF. The rearrangement links TRBV7-8 to TRBJ2-3, with 9 bases aligning to TRBD1. J gave up 3 bases and V 2 bases, and 3 bases lay outside the gene matches. The CDR3 is 15 amino acids. The germline gives CDR1 SGHVS, CDR2 FQNEAQ.

The chain is built from TRBV9 and TRBJ2-3; 7 bases are shared with TRBD1. The CDR3 totals 15 residues. Germline V gives CDR1 SGDLS, CDR2 YYNGEE. V was clipped by 2 bases and J by 0 bases; unmatched bases: 3. The CDR3 sequence: CASSVTGASTDTQYF. The CDR3 DNA reads TGTGCCAGCAGCGTTACAGGGGCTAGCACAGATACGCAGTATTTT.